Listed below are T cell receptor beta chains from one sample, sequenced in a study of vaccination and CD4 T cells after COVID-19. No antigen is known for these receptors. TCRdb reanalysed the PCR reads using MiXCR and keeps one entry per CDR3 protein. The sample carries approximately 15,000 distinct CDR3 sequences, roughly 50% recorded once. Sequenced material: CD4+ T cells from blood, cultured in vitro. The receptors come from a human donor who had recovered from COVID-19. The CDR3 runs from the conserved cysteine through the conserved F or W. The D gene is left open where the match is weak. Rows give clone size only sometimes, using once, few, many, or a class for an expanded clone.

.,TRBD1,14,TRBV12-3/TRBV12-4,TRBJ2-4,CASGLGTGGSIQYF,TGTGCCAGCGGGTTAGGGACAGGGGGGTCCATTCAGTACTTC
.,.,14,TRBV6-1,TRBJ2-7,CASSRTGISYEQYF,TGTGCCAGCAGCCGTACGGGGATCTCCTACGAGCAGTACTTC
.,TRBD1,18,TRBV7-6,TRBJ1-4,CASSLRPGTATTNEKLFF,TGTGCCAGCAGCTTACGACCTGGGACAGCAACAACTAATGAAAAACTGTTTTTT
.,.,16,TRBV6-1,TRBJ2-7,CASSEARVQVRYEQYF,TGTGCCAGCAGTGAAGCGCGGGTCCAGGTACGCTACGAGCAGTACTTC
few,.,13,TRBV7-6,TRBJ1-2,CASSEGQYGGYTF,TGTGCCAGCAGCGAAGGACAGTACGGTGGCTACACCTTC
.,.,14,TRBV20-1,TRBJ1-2,CSARDLRQDYGYTF,TGCAGTGCTAGAGATCTGCGACAGGACTATGGCTACACCTTC
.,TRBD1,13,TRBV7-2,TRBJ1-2,CASSPGQGYGYTF,TGTGCCAGCAGCCCTGGACAGGGCTATGGCTACACCTTC
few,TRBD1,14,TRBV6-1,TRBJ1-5,CASSEGQENQPQHF,TGTGCCAGCAGTGAGGGACAGGAAAATCAGCCCCAGCATTTT
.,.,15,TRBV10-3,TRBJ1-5,CAISRGGGRDQPQHF,TGTGCCATCAGCAGAGGCGGGGGGCGTGATCAGCCCCAGCATTTT
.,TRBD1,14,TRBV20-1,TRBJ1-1,CSATNTGGGTEAFF,TGCAGTGCTACAAACACAGGGGGCGGGACTGAAGCTTTCTTT
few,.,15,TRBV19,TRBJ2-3,CASSIRSAFTDTQYF,TGTGCCAGTAGTATTCGTTCAGCCTTCACAGATACGCAGTATTTT
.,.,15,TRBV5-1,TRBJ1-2,CASSGGGSTNYGYTF,TGCGCCAGCAGCGGTGGGGGATCCACAAACTATGGCTACACCTTC
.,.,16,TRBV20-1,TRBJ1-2,CSANPEFIGQSYGYTF,TGCAGTGCTAACCCGGAATTTATAGGACAGAGCTATGGCTACACCTTC
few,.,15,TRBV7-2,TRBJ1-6,CASSLEGGIGSPLHF,TGTGCCAGCAGCTTAGAAGGAGGGATTGGTTCACCCCTCCACTTT
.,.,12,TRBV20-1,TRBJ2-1,CSARPIYNEQFF,TGCAGTGCTAGACCCATATACAATGAGCAGTTCTTC
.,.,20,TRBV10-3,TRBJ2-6,CAISESFSRAVTSGANVLTF,TGTGCCATCAGTGAGTCGTTTTCCAGGGCTGTAACCTCTGGGGCCAACGTCCTGACTTTC